This TCR beta chain originates from a study of cytomegalovirus exposure and HLA in healthy donors. Study background: It was reported in a later analysis that the 95 to 150 validation repertoires used the same platform as the 666 first-cohort repertoires. General study findings and limits: The study recorded more than 150 TCR beta chains that were cytomegalovirus-associated. Reports showed the classifier diagnosing cytomegalovirus status with high specificity and sensitivity. A later analysis found first-cohort TCR clusters tended to co-occur in the 90 to 150 validation repertoires.

V dropped 4 bases and J dropped 0; count of bases not matched to a gene: 5. Germline-derived CDR1 and CDR2 are SGDLS and YYNGEE. This CDR3 contains 15 residues. Profiled with immunoSEQ multiplex PCR; TCRdb holds only in-frame clones, not every one. The sample consists of about 200,000 clones, over 75% of them appearing once. In its sample, this clone was seen once. No antigen is known for it. The sample consisted of PBMCs. This clonotype originated in a woman aged 18-29 years in good health and CMV-seropositive. This chain joins TRBV9 and TRBJ1-2; 8 bases fit TRBD1. The CDR3 DNA follows: TGTGCCAGCAGCTCGAGACAGGGGACTAACTATGGCTACACCTTC. Translated: CASSSRQGTNYGYTF.